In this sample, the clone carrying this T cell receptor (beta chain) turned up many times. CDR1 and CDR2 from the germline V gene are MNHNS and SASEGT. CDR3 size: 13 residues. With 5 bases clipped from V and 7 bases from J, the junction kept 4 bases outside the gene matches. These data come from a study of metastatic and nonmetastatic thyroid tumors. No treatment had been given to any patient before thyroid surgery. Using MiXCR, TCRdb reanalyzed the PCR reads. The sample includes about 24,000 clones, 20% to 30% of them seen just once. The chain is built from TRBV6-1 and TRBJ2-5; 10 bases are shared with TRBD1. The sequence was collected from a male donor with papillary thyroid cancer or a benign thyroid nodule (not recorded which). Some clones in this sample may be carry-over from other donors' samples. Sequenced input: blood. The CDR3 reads CASSLGQGLTQYF. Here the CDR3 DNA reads TGTGCCAGCAGTCTGGGACAGGGGCTGACCCAGTACTTC.